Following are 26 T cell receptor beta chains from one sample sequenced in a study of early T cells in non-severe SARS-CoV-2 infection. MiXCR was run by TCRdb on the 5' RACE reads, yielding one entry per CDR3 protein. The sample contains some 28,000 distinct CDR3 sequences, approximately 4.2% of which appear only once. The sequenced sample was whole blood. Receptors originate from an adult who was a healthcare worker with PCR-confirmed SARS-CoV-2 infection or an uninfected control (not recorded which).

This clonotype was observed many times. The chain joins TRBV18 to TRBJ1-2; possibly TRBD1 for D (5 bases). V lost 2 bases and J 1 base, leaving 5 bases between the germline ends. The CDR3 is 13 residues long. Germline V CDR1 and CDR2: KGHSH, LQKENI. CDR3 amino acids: CASSPDSNYGYTF. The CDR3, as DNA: TGTGCCAGCTCACCAGACAGTAACTATGGCTACACCTTC.

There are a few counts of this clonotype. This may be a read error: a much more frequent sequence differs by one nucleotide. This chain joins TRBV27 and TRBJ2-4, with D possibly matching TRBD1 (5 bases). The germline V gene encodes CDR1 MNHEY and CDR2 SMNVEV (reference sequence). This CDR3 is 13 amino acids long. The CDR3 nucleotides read TGTGCCACCAGTATCACAGGAGAAAACATTCGGTACTTC. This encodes CATSITGENIRYF.

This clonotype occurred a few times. The CDR3 nucleotides are TGTGCCAGCAGCTCTAGACAGGGATCTAGGCCGAACACCGGGGAGCTGTTTTTT. It codes for CASSSRQGSRPNTGELFF. The chain joins TRBV11-3 to TRBJ2-2; 7 bases line up with TRBD1. The CDR3 is 18 residues long. In germline, CDR1 is SGHNT, CDR2 YENEEA. With 4 bases clipped from V and 0 bases from J, the junction kept 11 bases outside the gene matches.

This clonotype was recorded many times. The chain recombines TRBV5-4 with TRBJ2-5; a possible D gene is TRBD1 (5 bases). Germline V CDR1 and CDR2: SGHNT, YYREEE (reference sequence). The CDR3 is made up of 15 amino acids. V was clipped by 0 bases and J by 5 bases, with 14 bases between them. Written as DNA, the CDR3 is TGTGCCAGCAGCTTGGCAAGGGGAACCGCGGAGACCCAGTACTTC. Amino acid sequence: CASSLARGTAETQYF.

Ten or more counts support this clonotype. This CDR3 is CASTSKTEAFF. The DNA of the CDR3 is TGTGCCAGCACCTCTAAGACTGAAGCTTTCTTT. This chain links TRBV12-3 or TRBV12-4 with TRBJ1-1; no firm D call. V shed 7 bases and J shed 5 bases, with 8 bases lying between them. The CDR3 sequence is 11 residues long.

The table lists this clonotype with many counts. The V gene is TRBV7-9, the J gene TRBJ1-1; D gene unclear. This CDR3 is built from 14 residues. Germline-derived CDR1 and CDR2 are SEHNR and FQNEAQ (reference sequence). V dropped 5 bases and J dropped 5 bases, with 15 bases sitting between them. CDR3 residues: CASSASFGATEAFF. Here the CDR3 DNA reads TGTGCCAGCAGCGCCAGTTTCGGTGCGACTGAAGCTTTCTTT.

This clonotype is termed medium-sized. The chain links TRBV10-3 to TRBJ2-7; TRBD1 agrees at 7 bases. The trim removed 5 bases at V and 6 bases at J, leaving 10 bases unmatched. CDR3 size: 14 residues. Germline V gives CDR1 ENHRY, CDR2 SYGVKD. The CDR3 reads CAISTGQVVVEQYF. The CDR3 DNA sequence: TGTGCCATCAGTACCGGACAGGTGGTGGTCGAGCAGTACTTC.

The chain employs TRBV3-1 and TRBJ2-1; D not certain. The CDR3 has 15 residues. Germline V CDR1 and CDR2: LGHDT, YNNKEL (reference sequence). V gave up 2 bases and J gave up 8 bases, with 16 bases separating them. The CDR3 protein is CASSQTDTRLDEQFF. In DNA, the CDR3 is TGTGCCAGCAGCCAAACGGATACCCGGCTTGATGAGCAGTTCTTC.

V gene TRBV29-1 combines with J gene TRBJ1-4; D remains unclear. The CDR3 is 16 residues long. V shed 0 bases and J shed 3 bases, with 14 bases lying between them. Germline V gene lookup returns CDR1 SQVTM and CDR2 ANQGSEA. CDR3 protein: CSVEDPTIAANEKLFF. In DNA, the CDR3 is TGCAGCGTTGAAGATCCCACGATTGCGGCTAATGAAAAACTGTTTTTT.

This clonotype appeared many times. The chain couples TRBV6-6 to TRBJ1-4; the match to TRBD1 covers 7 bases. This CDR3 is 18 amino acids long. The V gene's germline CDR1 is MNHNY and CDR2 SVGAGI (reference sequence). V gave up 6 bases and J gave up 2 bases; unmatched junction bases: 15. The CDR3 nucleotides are TGTGCCAGCAGACCAATACAGGGGAGGGGTGCCACTAATGAAAAACTGTTTTTT. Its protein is CASRPIQGRGATNEKLFF.

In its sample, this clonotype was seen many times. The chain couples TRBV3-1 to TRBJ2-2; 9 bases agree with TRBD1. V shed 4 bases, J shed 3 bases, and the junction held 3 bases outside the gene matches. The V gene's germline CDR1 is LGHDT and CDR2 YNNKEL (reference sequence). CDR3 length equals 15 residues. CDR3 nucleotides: TGTGCCAGCAGCCCGGGACAGGGCCACACCGGGGAGCTGTTTTTT. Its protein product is CASSPGQGHTGELFF.

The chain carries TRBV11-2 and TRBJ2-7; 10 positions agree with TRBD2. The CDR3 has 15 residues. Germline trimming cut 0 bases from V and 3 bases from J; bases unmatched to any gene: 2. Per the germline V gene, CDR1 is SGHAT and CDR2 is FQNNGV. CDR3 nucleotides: TGTGCCAGCAGCTTAGATCTAGCGGGAGTCTACGAGCAGTACTTC. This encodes CASSLDLAGVYEQYF.

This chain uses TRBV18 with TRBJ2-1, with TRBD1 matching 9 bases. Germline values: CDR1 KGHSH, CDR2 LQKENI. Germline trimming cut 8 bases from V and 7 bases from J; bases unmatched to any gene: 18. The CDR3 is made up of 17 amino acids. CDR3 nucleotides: TGTGCCAGCGAAAAAAACCAGGGACAGGGAGACAGTAATGAGCAGTTCTTC. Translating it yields CASEKNQGQGDSNEQFF.

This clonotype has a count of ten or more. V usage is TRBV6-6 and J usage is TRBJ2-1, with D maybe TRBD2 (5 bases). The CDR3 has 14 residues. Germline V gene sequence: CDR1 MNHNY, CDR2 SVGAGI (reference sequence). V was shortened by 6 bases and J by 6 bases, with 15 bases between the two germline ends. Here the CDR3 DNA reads TGTGCCAGCAGGTTTCTAGCAGAATTCAATGAGCAGTTCTTC. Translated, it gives CASRFLAEFNEQFF.

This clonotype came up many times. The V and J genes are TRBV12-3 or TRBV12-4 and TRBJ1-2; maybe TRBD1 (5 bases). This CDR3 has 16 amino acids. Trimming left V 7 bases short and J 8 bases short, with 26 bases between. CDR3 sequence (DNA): TGTGCCAGCACCGAGAGTTCAGGGAGAGGTCGGAGGGGCTACACCTTC. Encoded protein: CASTESSGRGRRGYTF.

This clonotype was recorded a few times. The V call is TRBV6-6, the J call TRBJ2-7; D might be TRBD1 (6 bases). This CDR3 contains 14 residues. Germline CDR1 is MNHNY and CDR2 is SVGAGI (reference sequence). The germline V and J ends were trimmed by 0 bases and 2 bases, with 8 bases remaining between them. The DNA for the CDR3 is TGTGCCAGCAGTTACTCCCAGGGGACCTACGAGCAGTACTTC. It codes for CASSYSQGTYEQYF.

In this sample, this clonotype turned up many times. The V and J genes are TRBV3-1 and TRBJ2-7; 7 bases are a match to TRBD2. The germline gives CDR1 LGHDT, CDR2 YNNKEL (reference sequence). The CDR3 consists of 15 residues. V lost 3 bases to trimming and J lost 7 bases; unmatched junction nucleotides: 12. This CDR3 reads CASSQGGGLQGEQYF. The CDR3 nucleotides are TGTGCCAGCAGCCAGGGCGGGGGACTCCAAGGGGAGCAGTACTTC.

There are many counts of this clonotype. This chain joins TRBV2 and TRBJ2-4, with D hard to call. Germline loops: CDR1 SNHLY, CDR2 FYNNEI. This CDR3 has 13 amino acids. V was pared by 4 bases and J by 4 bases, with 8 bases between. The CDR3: CASSVERKNIQYF. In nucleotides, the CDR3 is TGTGCCAGCAGTGTCGAGAGGAAAAACATTCAGTACTTC.

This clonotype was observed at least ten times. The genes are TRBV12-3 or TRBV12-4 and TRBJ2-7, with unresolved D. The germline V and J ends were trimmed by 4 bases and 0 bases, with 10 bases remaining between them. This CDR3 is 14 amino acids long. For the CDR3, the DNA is TGTGCCAGCAGTTCCCGACACAGCTCCTACGAGCAGTACTTC. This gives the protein CASSSRHSSYEQYF.

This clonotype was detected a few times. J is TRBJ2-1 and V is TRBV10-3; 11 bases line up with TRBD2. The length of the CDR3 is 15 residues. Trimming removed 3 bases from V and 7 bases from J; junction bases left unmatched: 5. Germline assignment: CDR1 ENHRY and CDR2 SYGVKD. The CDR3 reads CAISDQTSGTNEQFF. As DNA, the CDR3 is TGTGCCATCAGTGATCAGACTAGCGGGACTAATGAGCAGTTCTTC.

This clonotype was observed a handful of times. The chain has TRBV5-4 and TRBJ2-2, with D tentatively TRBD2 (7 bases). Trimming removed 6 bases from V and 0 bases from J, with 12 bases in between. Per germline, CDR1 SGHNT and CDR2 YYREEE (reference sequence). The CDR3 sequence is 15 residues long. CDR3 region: CASTGGRTNTGELFF. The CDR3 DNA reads TGTGCCAGCACCGGGGGGCGGACGAACACCGGGGAGCTGTTTTTT. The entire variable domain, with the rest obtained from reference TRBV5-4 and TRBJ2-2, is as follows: ETGVTQSPTHLIKTRGQQVTLRCSSQSGHNTVSWYQQALGQGPQFIFQYYREEENGRGNFPPRFSGLQFPNYSSELNVNALELDDSALYLCASTGGRTNTGELFFGEGSRLTVL.

Here the CDR3 reads CASSRGYEQYF. In DNA, the CDR3 is TGTGCCAGCAGCAGGGGATACGAGCAGTACTTC. The rearrangement links TRBV7-9 to TRBJ2-7, with D possibly being TRBD1 (5 bases). Germline V gene data show CDR1 as SEHNR and CDR2 as FQNEAQ (reference sequence). This CDR3 has 11 residues. Trimming took 5 bases from V and 4 from J, leaving 6 bases between them. The complete variable domain, with remaining parts taken from reference TRBV7-9 and TRBJ2-7, reads DTGVSQNPRHKITKRGQNVTFRCDPISEHNRLYWYRQTLGQGPEFLTYFQNEAQLEKSRLLSDRFSAERPKGSFSTLEIQRTEQGDSAMYLCASSRGYEQYFGPGTRLTVT.

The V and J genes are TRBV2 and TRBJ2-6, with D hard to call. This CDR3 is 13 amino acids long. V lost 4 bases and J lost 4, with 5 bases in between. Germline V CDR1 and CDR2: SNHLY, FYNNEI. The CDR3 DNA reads TGTGCCAGCAGTGCGGCGGGGGCCAACGTCCTGACTTTC. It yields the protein CASSAAGANVLTF.

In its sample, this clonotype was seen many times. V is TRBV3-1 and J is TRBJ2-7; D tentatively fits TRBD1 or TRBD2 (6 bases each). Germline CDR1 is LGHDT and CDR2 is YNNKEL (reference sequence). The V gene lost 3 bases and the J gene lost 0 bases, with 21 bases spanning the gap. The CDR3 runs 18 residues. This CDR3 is CASSHSGGVGGLSYEQYF. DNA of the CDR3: TGTGCCAGCAGCCATTCGGGCGGGGTCGGGGGCCTCTCCTACGAGCAGTACTTC.

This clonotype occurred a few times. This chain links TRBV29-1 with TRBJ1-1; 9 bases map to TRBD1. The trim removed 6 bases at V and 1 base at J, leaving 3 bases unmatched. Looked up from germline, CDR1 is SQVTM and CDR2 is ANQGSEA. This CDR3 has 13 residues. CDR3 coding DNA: TGCAGCGTGGGGGACAGGGAGAACACTGAAGCTTTCTTT. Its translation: CSVGDRENTEAFF.

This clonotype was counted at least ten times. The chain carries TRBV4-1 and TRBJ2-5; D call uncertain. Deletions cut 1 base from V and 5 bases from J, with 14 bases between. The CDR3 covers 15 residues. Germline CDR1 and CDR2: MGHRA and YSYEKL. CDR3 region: CASSQAISQFETQYF. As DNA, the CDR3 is TGCGCCAGCAGCCAAGCCATATCGCAGTTTGAGACCCAGTACTTC.